A selection of T cell receptor beta chains follows, all from one sample in a study of early T cells in non-severe SARS-CoV-2 infection. TCRdb called the 5' RACE reads again in MiXCR, with one record for every CDR3 protein. The table shows 35,000 to 45,000 distinct CDR3 sequences, with 6% to 6.5% occurring only once. The sequenced sample consisted of whole blood. The receptors here all came from an adult who was a healthcare worker with PCR-confirmed SARS-CoV-2 infection or an uninfected control (not recorded which). Each CDR3 is given with its conserved first and last residue.

V gene	J gene	CDR3 length	CDR3 protein
TRBV5-5	TRBJ1-4	15	CASSLIGASNEKLFF
TRBV5-4	TRBJ2-7	17	CASSLGGGGQANYEQYF
TRBV7-2	TRBJ1-1	14	CASSSQGAGTEAFF
TRBV9	TRBJ2-2	17	CASSVGPAYRNTGELFF
TRBV28	TRBJ1-3	13	CASSFAVGNTIYF
TRBV7-8	TRBJ2-3	15	CASSSGQGRTDTQYF
TRBV7-8	TRBJ2-7	15	CASSLFQGSSYEQYF
TRBV7-3	TRBJ1-6	15	CASSAQTGQNSPLHF
TRBV5-1	TRBJ1-5	15	CASSLGGRINQPQHF
TRBV28	TRBJ2-2	16	CARSLGGTANTGELFF
TRBV5-1	TRBJ1-4	14	CASSRTGDNEKLFF
TRBV15	TRBJ1-4	17	CATSRASMDEINEKLFF
TRBV12-3/TRBV12-4	TRBJ1-1	13	CASRTGARTEAFF